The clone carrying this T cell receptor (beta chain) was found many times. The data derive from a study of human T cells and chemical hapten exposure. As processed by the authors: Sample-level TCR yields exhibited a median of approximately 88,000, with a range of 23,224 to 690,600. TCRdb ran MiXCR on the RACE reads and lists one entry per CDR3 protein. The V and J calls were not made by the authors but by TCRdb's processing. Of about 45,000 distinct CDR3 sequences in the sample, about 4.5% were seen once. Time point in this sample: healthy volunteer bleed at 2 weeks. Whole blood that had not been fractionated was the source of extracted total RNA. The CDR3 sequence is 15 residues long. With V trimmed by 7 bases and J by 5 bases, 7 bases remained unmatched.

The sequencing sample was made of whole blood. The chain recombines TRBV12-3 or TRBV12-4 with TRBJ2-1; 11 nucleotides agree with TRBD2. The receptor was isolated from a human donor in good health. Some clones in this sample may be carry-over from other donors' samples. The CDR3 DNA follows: TGTGCCAGCAACACGGGTAGCGGGAGGGACAATGAGCAGTTCTTC. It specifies CASNTGSGRDNEQFF.